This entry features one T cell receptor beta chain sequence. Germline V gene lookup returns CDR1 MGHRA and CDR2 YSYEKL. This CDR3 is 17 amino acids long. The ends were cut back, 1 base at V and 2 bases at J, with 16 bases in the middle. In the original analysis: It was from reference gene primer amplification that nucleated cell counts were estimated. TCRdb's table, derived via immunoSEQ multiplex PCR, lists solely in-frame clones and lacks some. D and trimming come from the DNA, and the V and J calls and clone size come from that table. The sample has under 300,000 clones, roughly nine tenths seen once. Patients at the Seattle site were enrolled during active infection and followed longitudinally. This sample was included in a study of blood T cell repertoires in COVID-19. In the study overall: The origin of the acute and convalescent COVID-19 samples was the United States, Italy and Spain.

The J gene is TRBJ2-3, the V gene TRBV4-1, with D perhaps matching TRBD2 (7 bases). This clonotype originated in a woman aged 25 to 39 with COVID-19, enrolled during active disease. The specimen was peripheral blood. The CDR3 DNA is TGCGCCAGCAGCCAAGTCGGAGGGGGGGCTCCCACAGATACGCAGTATTTT. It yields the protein CASSQVGGGAPTDTQYF.